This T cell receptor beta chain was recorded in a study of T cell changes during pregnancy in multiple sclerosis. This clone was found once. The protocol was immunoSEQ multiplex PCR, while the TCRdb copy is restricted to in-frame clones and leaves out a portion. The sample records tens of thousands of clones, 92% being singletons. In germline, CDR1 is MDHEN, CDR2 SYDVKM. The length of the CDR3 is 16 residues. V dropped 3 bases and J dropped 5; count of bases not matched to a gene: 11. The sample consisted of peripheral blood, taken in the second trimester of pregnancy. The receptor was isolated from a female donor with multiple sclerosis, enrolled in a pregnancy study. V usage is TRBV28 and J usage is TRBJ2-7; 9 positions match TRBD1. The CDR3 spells CASSFLGQGVRDEQYF. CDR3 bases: TGTGCCAGCAGTTTCCTGGGACAGGGCGTCCGGGACGAGCAGTACTTC. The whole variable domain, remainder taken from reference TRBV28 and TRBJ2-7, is DVKVTQSSRYLVKRTGEKVFLECVQDMDHENMFWYRQDPGLGLRLIYFSYDVKMKEKGDIPEGYSVSREKKERFSLILESASTNQTSMYLCASSFLGQGVRDEQYFGPGTRLTVT.